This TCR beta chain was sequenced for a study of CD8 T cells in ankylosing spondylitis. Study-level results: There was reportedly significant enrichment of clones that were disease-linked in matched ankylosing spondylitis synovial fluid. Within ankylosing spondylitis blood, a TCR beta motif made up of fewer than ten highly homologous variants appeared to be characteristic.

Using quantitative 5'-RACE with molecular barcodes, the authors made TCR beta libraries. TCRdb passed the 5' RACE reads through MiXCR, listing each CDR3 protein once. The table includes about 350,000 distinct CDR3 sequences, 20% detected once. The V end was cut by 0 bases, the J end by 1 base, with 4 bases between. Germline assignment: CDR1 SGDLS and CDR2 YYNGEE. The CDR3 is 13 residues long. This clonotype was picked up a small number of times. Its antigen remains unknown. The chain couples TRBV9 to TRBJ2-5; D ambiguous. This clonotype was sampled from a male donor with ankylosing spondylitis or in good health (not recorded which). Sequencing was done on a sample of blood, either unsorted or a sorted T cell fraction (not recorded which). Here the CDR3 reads CASSVEIQETQYF. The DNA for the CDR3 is TGTGCCAGCAGCGTAGAAATCCAAGAGACCCAGTACTTC. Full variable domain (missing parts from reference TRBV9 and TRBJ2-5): DSGVTQTPKHLITATGQRVTLRCSPRSGDLSVYWYQQSLDQGLQFLIQYYNGEERAKGNILERFSAQQFPDLHSELNLSSLELGDSALYFCASSVEIQETQYFGPGTRLLVL.